This is a list of T cell receptor beta chains from one sample in a study of OX40 agonist ivuxolimab in advanced cancers. Assay: immunoSEQ multiplex PCR; the TCRdb copy retains only in-frame clones and omits some. Of some 64,000 clones in the sample, 83% are singletons; the top ten hold around 0.7%. The material sequenced was CD4+ or CD8+ T cells sorted from blood, taken in a trial of the OX40 agonist ivuxolimab. The receptors come from an adult with an advanced solid tumor such as melanoma, head and neck, liver or kidney cancer. The CDR3 runs from the conserved cysteine through the conserved F or W.

v_gene	j_gene	CDR3aa
TRBV5-1	TRBJ1-5	CASSLGERDQPQHF
TRBV7-2	TRBJ2-3	CASSLERGSTDTQYF
TRBV29-1	TRBJ2-3	CSVGAVDTQYF
TRBV6-5	TRBJ1-1	CASSYSRGTEAFF
TRBV2	TRBJ1-6	CASSGPTSSYNSPLHF
TRBV6-6	TRBJ1-1	CASSYSYRGQPEAFF
TRBV10-2	TRBJ1-1	CASSESNRGWDTEAFF
TRBV25-1	TRBJ1-1	CASREGVSPAFF
TRBV7-9	TRBJ2-2	CASSPTGGGTGELFF
TRBV2	TRBJ1-1	CARSDTNTEAFF
TRBV7-2	TRBJ2-3	CASSPAGDTQYF
TRBV5-1	TRBJ2-3	CASSLRVDSTDTQYF
TRBV19	TRBJ2-7	CASSIAAFLSPFHEQYF
TRBV11-2	TRBJ2-2	CASSRAGEGTGELFF
TRBV28	TRBJ1-6	CASSPHREVSPLHF
TRBV5-6	TRBJ2-5	CASSTRGSLTQYF
TRBV11-3	TRBJ1-3	CASSQDSHLGNTIYF
TRBV5-6	TRBJ1-3	CASSFAPSPPGNTIYF
TRBV2	TRBJ1-2	CATHLLRSGYGYTF
TRBV5-1	TRBJ2-1	CASSAQGGTYNEQFF
TRBV18	TRBJ2-1	CASSPYPLAGNEQFF
TRBV21-1	TRBJ1-1	CASSGRWDIKNTEAFF
TRBV5-6	TRBJ2-7	CASSGTSGAVSYEQYF
TRBV25-1	TRBJ2-2	CASSASSRAGELFF
TRBV6-6	TRBJ2-3	CASSYALASSDTQYF
TRBV18	TRBJ1-4	CASSSTATNEKLFF
TRBV9	TRBJ1-2	CASSESGTGRDYTF
TRBV6-1	TRBJ2-7	CASSVRPSYEQYF
TRBV10-2	TRBJ2-7	CASSNSSRNEQYF